Listed below are T cell receptor beta chains from one sample, sequenced in a study of a mutant IDH1 vaccine in newly diagnosed glioma. Assay: immunoSEQ multiplex PCR; the TCRdb copy retains only in-frame clones and omits some. The sample contains about 38,000 clones, roughly three quarters of which appear only once. The sequences come from PBMCs, collected from a glioma patient treated with radiotherapy, temozolomide or both. Receptor source: a man in his forties with glioma. Some clones in this sample may be carry-over from other donors' samples. Each CDR3 is given without its conserved first and last residue. The order of the fields is J gene, V gene, CDR3 length, CDR3 protein.

j_call: TRBJ1-6
v_call: TRBV6-5
cdr3_length: 8
cdr3_aa: ASGESPLH

j_call: TRBJ1-5
v_call: TRBV30
cdr3_length: 13
cdr3_aa: AWSSGLNSNQPQH

j_call: TRBJ2-7
v_call: TRBV5-4
cdr3_length: 12
cdr3_aa: ASSLASGSYEQY

j_call: TRBJ1-4
v_call: TRBV7-9
cdr3_length: 14
cdr3_aa: ASSPGTSTGVEKLF

j_call: TRBJ1-6
v_call: TRBV6-6
cdr3_length: 13
cdr3_aa: ASSRGGGYNSPLH

j_call: TRBJ2-3
v_call: TRBV7-9
cdr3_length: 13
cdr3_aa: ASSLAGGTKDTQY

j_call: TRBJ2-3
v_call: TRBV10-2
cdr3_length: 8
cdr3_aa: ASLYDTQY

j_call: TRBJ2-7
v_call: TRBV19
cdr3_length: 12
cdr3_aa: ASSTRGGSYEQY

j_call: TRBJ1-2
v_call: TRBV4-2
cdr3_length: 13
cdr3_aa: ASSQAWQGADGYT

j_call: TRBJ2-1
v_call: TRBV5-1
cdr3_length: 13
cdr3_aa: ASSLVARGGGEQF

j_call: TRBJ2-7
v_call: TRBV18
cdr3_length: 13
cdr3_aa: ASSFVGQGPLEQY

j_call: TRBJ2-2
v_call: TRBV9
cdr3_length: 14
cdr3_aa: ASSVTGSSPTGELF

j_call: TRBJ1-3
v_call: TRBV5-1
cdr3_length: 16
cdr3_aa: ASSLGSTGSFSGNTIY

j_call: TRBJ1-5
v_call: TRBV5-8
cdr3_length: 13
cdr3_aa: ASSSPRGTGQPQH

j_call: TRBJ1-1
v_call: TRBV14
cdr3_length: 16
cdr3_aa: ASSHLAGTGGMNTEAF

j_call: TRBJ1-4
v_call: TRBV6-4
cdr3_length: 13
cdr3_aa: ASSPGTATNEKLF

j_call: TRBJ1-1
v_call: TRBV7-9
cdr3_length: 12
cdr3_aa: ASSPRTGVTEAF

j_call: TRBJ1-1
v_call: TRBV9
cdr3_length: 11
cdr3_aa: ASSVIWNTEAF

j_call: TRBJ2-2
v_call: TRBV6-5
cdr3_length: 12
cdr3_aa: ASSYSTNTGELF

j_call: TRBJ1-2
v_call: TRBV5-8
cdr3_length: 12
cdr3_aa: ASSPGISNYGYT

j_call: TRBJ2-7
v_call: TRBV28
cdr3_length: 9
cdr3_aa: ASSRFYEQY

j_call: TRBJ1-1
v_call: TRBV19
cdr3_length: 9
cdr3_aa: ATRDYTEAF

j_call: TRBJ2-1
v_call: TRBV27
cdr3_length: 15
cdr3_aa: ASSSPSSGGSYNEQF

j_call: TRBJ1-2
v_call: TRBV7-6
cdr3_length: 12
cdr3_aa: ASSSTRAHAGYT

j_call: TRBJ2-7
v_call: TRBV10-3
cdr3_length: 9
cdr3_aa: AISDGYEQY

j_call: TRBJ1-2
v_call: TRBV7-2
cdr3_length: 12
cdr3_aa: ASSLEWTDYGYT

j_call: TRBJ1-1
v_call: TRBV6-1
cdr3_length: 14
cdr3_aa: ASSEGAGVRNTEAF

j_call: TRBJ1-1
v_call: TRBV5-1
cdr3_length: 13
cdr3_aa: ASSFSGGLNTEAF

j_call: TRBJ2-1
v_call: TRBV5-1
cdr3_length: 13
cdr3_aa: ASSLPAGQYNEQF

j_call: TRBJ2-1
v_call: TRBV19
cdr3_length: 12
cdr3_aa: ASSTGLAGLEQF

j_call: TRBJ2-2
v_call: TRBV10-3
cdr3_length: 12
cdr3_aa: AISTYGWTGELF

j_call: TRBJ2-2
v_call: TRBV19
cdr3_length: 12
cdr3_aa: ATEQGADTGELF

j_call: TRBJ2-5
v_call: TRBV10-2
cdr3_length: 11
cdr3_aa: ASSARGKETQY

j_call: TRBJ1-4
v_call: TRBV7-9
cdr3_length: 12
cdr3_aa: ASSYDRGEEKLF

j_call: TRBJ2-5
v_call: TRBV7-9
cdr3_length: 11
cdr3_aa: ASSPKGPETQY

j_call: TRBJ1-2
v_call: TRBV6-1
cdr3_length: 13
cdr3_aa: ASSEGPSENYGYT

j_call: TRBJ1-1
v_call: TRBV14
cdr3_length: 18
cdr3_aa: ASSLRWFGTGDKLNTEAF

j_call: TRBJ1-2
v_call: TRBV4-1
cdr3_length: 11
cdr3_aa: ASSPSGLYGYT

j_call: TRBJ1-1
v_call: TRBV7-9
cdr3_length: 12
cdr3_aa: ASFEADRETEAF

j_call: TRBJ1-2
v_call: TRBV7-9
cdr3_length: 12
cdr3_aa: ASSSLDRRYGYT

j_call: TRBJ2-6
v_call: TRBV29-1
cdr3_length: 12
cdr3_aa: SVGVGDGANVLT

j_call: TRBJ1-3
v_call: TRBV29-1
cdr3_length: 9
cdr3_aa: SVVQGNTIY

j_call: TRBJ1-2
v_call: TRBV7-9
cdr3_length: 13
cdr3_aa: ASSLLESGSYGYT

j_call: TRBJ1-6
v_call: TRBV6-4
cdr3_length: 15
cdr3_aa: ASSGQGVGSYNSPLH

j_call: TRBJ1-3
v_call: TRBV10-2
cdr3_length: 13
cdr3_aa: ASSEGRGSGNTIY

j_call: TRBJ1-2
v_call: TRBV5-1
cdr3_length: 18
cdr3_aa: ASRPRDRDHLVGQKSGYT

j_call: .
v_call: TRBV2
cdr3_length: 10
cdr3_aa: ASSELSYEQY

j_call: TRBJ1-6
v_call: TRBV7-9
cdr3_length: 11
cdr3_aa: ASSFPDYSPLH

j_call: TRBJ1-3
v_call: TRBV30
cdr3_length: 14
cdr3_aa: AWSVYIRGSGNTIY

j_call: TRBJ1-1
v_call: TRBV6-5
cdr3_length: 13
cdr3_aa: ASSYSWRRDTEAF

j_call: TRBJ1-2
v_call: TRBV4-1
cdr3_length: 13
cdr3_aa: ASSQEGGFNYGYT

j_call: TRBJ2-5
v_call: TRBV5-1
cdr3_length: 14
cdr3_aa: ASSAAGGGVGETQY

j_call: TRBJ1-1
v_call: TRBV6-4
cdr3_length: 12
cdr3_aa: ASSDTGTGPPAF

j_call: TRBJ1-2
v_call: TRBV5-6
cdr3_length: 12
cdr3_aa: ASRLGGLGYGYT